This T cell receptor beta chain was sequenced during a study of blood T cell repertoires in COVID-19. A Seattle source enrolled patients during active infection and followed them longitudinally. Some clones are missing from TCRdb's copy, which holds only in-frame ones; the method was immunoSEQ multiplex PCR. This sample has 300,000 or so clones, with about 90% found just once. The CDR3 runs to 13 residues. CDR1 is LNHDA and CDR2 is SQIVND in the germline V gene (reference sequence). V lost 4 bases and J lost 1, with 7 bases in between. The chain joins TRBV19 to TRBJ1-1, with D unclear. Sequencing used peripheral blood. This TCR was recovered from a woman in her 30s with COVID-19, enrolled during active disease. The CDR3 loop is CASSRGRNTEAFF. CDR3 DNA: TGTGCCAGTAGTAGAGGGAGGAACACTGAAGCTTTCTTT. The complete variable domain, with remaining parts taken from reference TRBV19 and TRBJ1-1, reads DGGITQSPKYLFRKEGQNVTLSCEQNLNHDAMYWYRQDPGQGLRLIYYSQIVNDFQKGDIAEGYSVSREKKESFPLTVTSAQKNPTAFYLCASSRGRNTEAFFGQGTRLTVV.